A selection of T cell receptor beta chains follows, all from one sample in a study of T cell responses to AZD1222 COVID-19 vaccine. TCRdb's copy holds only in-frame clones and misses some; the assay was immunoSEQ multiplex PCR. The sample lists approximately 190,000 clones, roughly 93% occurring once. The sample here was peripheral blood, taken on day 0 of AZD1222 vaccination. These receptors came from an adult in good health. Both conserved end residues are part of each CDR3. The order of the fields is V gene, clone size, J gene, D gene, CDR3 protein, CDR3 DNA. A D gene is named only where the DNA matches it firmly. Size values are once, few and many counts, or a class for expanded clones, and some rows have none.

V gene: TRBV10-1; clone size: -; J gene: TRBJ1-5; D gene: TRBD1; CDR3 protein: CASSEGLQGSGNQPQHF; CDR3 DNA: TGCGCCAGCAGTGAGGGCTTACAGGGGAGCGGCAATCAGCCCCAGCATTTT
V gene: TRBV21-1; clone size: few; J gene: TRBJ1-5; D gene: -; CDR3 protein: CASSTNYRGRGEPQHF; CDR3 DNA: TGTGCCAGCAGCACCAATTACAGGGGGCGCGGAGAGCCCCAGCATTTT
V gene: TRBV9; clone size: -; J gene: TRBJ1-1; D gene: -; CDR3 protein: CASSVGAGGAVKDTEAFF; CDR3 DNA: TGTGCCAGCAGCGTAGGGGCCGGGGGCGCGGTTAAGGACACTGAAGCTTTCTTT
V gene: TRBV21-1; clone size: -; J gene: TRBJ1-4; D gene: -; CDR3 protein: CASSSSSGQGFNEKLFF; CDR3 DNA: -
V gene: TRBV5-1; clone size: -; J gene: TRBJ1-3; D gene: TRBD1; CDR3 protein: CASSLSGQSIGNTIYF; CDR3 DNA: TGCGCCAGCAGCTTGTCGGGACAGAGTATTGGAAACACCATATATTTT
V gene: TRBV7-9; clone size: -; J gene: TRBJ1-2; D gene: -; CDR3 protein: CASSPDWEYYGYTF; CDR3 DNA: TGTGCCAGCAGCCCTGACTGGGAGTACTATGGCTACACCTTC
V gene: TRBV4-3; clone size: -; J gene: TRBJ1-5; D gene: -; CDR3 protein: CASSQEWDNQPQHF; CDR3 DNA: TGCGCCAGCAGCCAAGAATGGGATAATCAGCCCCAGCATTTT
V gene: TRBV13; clone size: few; J gene: TRBJ1-1; D gene: -; CDR3 protein: CASSHPVNTEAFF; CDR3 DNA: TGTGCCAGCAGCCACCCGGTGAACACTGAAGCTTTCTTT
V gene: TRBV7-9; clone size: -; J gene: TRBJ1-1; D gene: -; CDR3 protein: CASSLNGKGRSNTEAFF; CDR3 DNA: TGTGCCAGCAGCTTAAACGGGAAAGGGAGATCGAACACTGAAGCTTTCTTT
V gene: TRBV9; clone size: -; J gene: TRBJ1-1; D gene: TRBD1; CDR3 protein: CASSLTGGTEAFF; CDR3 DNA: TGTGCCAGCAGCCTGACAGGGGGCACTGAAGCTTTCTTT
V gene: TRBV5-1; clone size: once; J gene: TRBJ1-4; D gene: TRBD1; CDR3 protein: CASSSQGADEKLFF; CDR3 DNA: TGCGCCAGCAGCTCCCAGGGGGCGGATGAAAAACTGTTTTTT
V gene: TRBV6-2/TRBV6-3; clone size: -; J gene: TRBJ2-7; D gene: -; CDR3 protein: CASSYSWSSYEQYF; CDR3 DNA: TGTGCCAGCAGTTACTCATGGAGTTCCTACGAGCAGTACTTC
V gene: TRBV7-8; clone size: -; J gene: TRBJ1-5; D gene: -; CDR3 protein: CASSSGAPRVQPQHF; CDR3 DNA: TGTGCCAGCAGCTCAGGGGCCCCCCGGGTGCAGCCCCAGCATTTT
V gene: TRBV11-2; clone size: -; J gene: TRBJ1-5; D gene: -; CDR3 protein: CASSHPGSNQPQHF; CDR3 DNA: TGTGCCAGCAGCCACCCAGGTAGCAATCAGCCCCAGCATTTT
V gene: TRBV5-5; clone size: -; J gene: TRBJ1-5; D gene: TRBD1; CDR3 protein: CASSLTGGMAQPQHF; CDR3 DNA: TGTGCCAGCAGCTTGACAGGGGGCATGGCACAGCCCCAGCATTTT
V gene: TRBV5-1; clone size: -; J gene: TRBJ2-7; D gene: TRBD2; CDR3 protein: CASSLDAGGVGEQYF; CDR3 DNA: TGCGCCAGCAGCTTGGATGCGGGAGGGGTCGGCGAGCAGTACTTC
V gene: TRBV7-2; clone size: -; J gene: TRBJ1-1; D gene: -; CDR3 protein: CASSLLSLQGTTEAFF; CDR3 DNA: TGTGCCAGCAGCTTATTATCTCTCCAGGGGACCACTGAAGCTTTCTTT
V gene: TRBV2; clone size: -; J gene: TRBJ2-7; D gene: -; CDR3 protein: CASSRTNGYEQYF; CDR3 DNA: TGTGCCAGCAGCCGGACTAACGGGTACGAGCAGTACTTC
V gene: TRBV2; clone size: -; J gene: TRBJ1-2; D gene: -; CDR3 protein: CASVRGFGNYGYTF; CDR3 DNA: TGTGCCAGCGTCAGGGGATTTGGTAACTATGGCTACACCTTC
V gene: TRBV12-3/TRBV12-4; clone size: once; J gene: TRBJ1-2; D gene: -; CDR3 protein: CASSLGKGYGYTF; CDR3 DNA: TGTGCCAGCAGTTTGGGGAAGGGCTATGGCTACACCTTC
V gene: TRBV9; clone size: -; J gene: TRBJ2-2; D gene: TRBD2; CDR3 protein: CASSPSGGGPYTGELFF; CDR3 DNA: TGTGCCAGCAGCCCCTCCGGCGGGGGGCCCTACACCGGGGAGCTGTTTTTT
V gene: TRBV5-4; clone size: -; J gene: TRBJ2-2; D gene: -; CDR3 protein: CASSPGAGSGTGELFF; CDR3 DNA: TGTGCCAGCAGCCCCGGCGCTGGGTCGGGCACCGGGGAGCTGTTTTTT
V gene: TRBV27; clone size: -; J gene: TRBJ1-5; D gene: TRBD1; CDR3 protein: CASSRQGVSGNQPQHF; CDR3 DNA: TGTGCCAGCAGTCGGCAGGGGGTAAGCGGCAATCAGCCCCAGCATTTT
V gene: TRBV19; clone size: -; J gene: TRBJ1-2; D gene: -; CDR3 protein: CASISALGLNYGYTF; CDR3 DNA: TGTGCCAGTATCAGTGCGTTAGGCCTTAACTATGGCTACACCTTC
V gene: TRBV4-1; clone size: -; J gene: TRBJ1-5; D gene: -; CDR3 protein: CASSQEGQRGNQPQHF; CDR3 DNA: TGCGCCAGCAGCCAAGAGGGACAAAGAGGCAATCAGCCCCAGCATTTT
V gene: TRBV5-1; clone size: -; J gene: TRBJ2-3; D gene: -; CDR3 protein: CASSLSDTQYF; CDR3 DNA: TGCGCCAGCAGCTTATCCGATACGCAGTATTTT
V gene: TRBV9; clone size: -; J gene: TRBJ1-2; D gene: TRBD1; CDR3 protein: CASSWTGGDGYTF; CDR3 DNA: TGTGCCAGCAGCTGGACAGGGGGCGACGGCTACACCTTC
V gene: TRBV2; clone size: -; J gene: TRBJ2-3; D gene: -; CDR3 protein: CASTELVPEADTQYF; CDR3 DNA: TGTGCCAGCACCGAACTTGTTCCGGAGGCAGATACGCAGTATTTT
V gene: TRBV19; clone size: -; J gene: TRBJ1-5; D gene: -; CDR3 protein: CASSIQQGNPQPQHF; CDR3 DNA: TGTGCCAGTAGTATTCAGCAAGGAAACCCTCAGCCCCAGCATTTT
V gene: TRBV19; clone size: -; J gene: TRBJ2-1; D gene: -; CDR3 protein: CASIGLGGPGANEQFF; CDR3 DNA: TGTGCCAGTATAGGCCTTGGCGGCCCGGGGGCCAATGAGCAGTTCTTC
V gene: TRBV5-1; clone size: -; J gene: TRBJ1-4; D gene: -; CDR3 protein: CASSLAKGNEKLFF; CDR3 DNA: TGCGCCAGCAGCTTGGCCAAGGGTAATGAAAAACTGTTTTTT
V gene: TRBV14; clone size: few; J gene: TRBJ2-7; D gene: -; CDR3 protein: CASSQGPGQYF; CDR3 DNA: TGTGCCAGCAGCCAAGGTCCGGGACAGTACTTC
V gene: TRBV19; clone size: -; J gene: TRBJ2-2; D gene: TRBD1; CDR3 protein: CASRPGQGYHTGELFF; CDR3 DNA: TGTGCCAGTAGGCCGGGACAGGGGTATCACACCGGGGAGCTGTTTTTT
V gene: TRBV19; clone size: -; J gene: TRBJ1-5; D gene: -; CDR3 protein: CASSTPSGATLESQPQHF; CDR3 DNA: TGTGCCAGTAGTACGCCATCAGGGGCGACGCTGGAAAGCCAGCCCCAGCATTTT
V gene: TRBV12-3/TRBV12-4; clone size: -; J gene: TRBJ1-2; D gene: -; CDR3 protein: CASSLGGPGGYTF; CDR3 DNA: TGTGCCAGCAGTTTAGGGGGCCCAGGGGGCTACACCTTC
V gene: TRBV28; clone size: -; J gene: TRBJ1-2; D gene: TRBD1; CDR3 protein: CASRPDRLNYGYTF; CDR3 DNA: TGTGCCAGCAGACCGGACAGGTTGAACTATGGCTACACCTTC
V gene: TRBV2; clone size: -; J gene: TRBJ2-7; D gene: -; CDR3 protein: CASSPGGTQYF; CDR3 DNA: TGTGCCAGCAGTCCTGGGGGTACTCAGTACTTC
V gene: TRBV9; clone size: -; J gene: TRBJ2-7; D gene: TRBD1; CDR3 protein: CASSVSSGTGAYEQYF; CDR3 DNA: TGTGCCAGCAGCGTAAGTAGCGGGACAGGGGCTTACGAGCAGTACTTC
V gene: TRBV4-2; clone size: -; J gene: TRBJ1-3; D gene: -; CDR3 protein: CASSQDKGQGNTIYF; CDR3 DNA: TGTGCCAGCAGCCAAGATAAGGGACAAGGAAACACCATATATTTT
V gene: TRBV19; clone size: -; J gene: TRBJ2-1; D gene: -; CDR3 protein: CASSWKVGTFLNYNEQFF; CDR3 DNA: TGTGCCAGTAGCTGGAAGGTTGGGACTTTTTTGAATTACAATGAGCAGTTCTTC
V gene: TRBV6-5; clone size: -; J gene: TRBJ1-1; D gene: -; CDR3 protein: CASSYGLGLQNTEAFF; CDR3 DNA: TGTGCCAGCAGTTACGGTTTAGGACTCCAGAACACTGAAGCTTTCTTT
V gene: TRBV13; clone size: -; J gene: TRBJ2-7; D gene: -; CDR3 protein: CASSLGRSNEQYF; CDR3 DNA: TGTGCCAGCAGCTTGGGACGGAGCAACGAGCAGTACTTC